Sequencing of this TCR beta chain was carried out in a study of a mutant IDH1 vaccine in newly diagnosed glioma. Study information: Once 4-6 weeks had passed after radiotherapy alone, vaccination started, or it started with temozolomide cycles. Treated patients were approximately 60% male, roughly 40% female, mean age approximately 41 years. Previous treatment comprised radiotherapy, temozolomide, or both, mostly both. General study findings and limits: Vaccination elicited immune responses in 93.3% of patients.

The method was immunoSEQ multiplex PCR; TCRdb's version includes in-frame clones alone and lacks a portion of them. In the table there are 25,000 to 40,000 clones, approximately 89% of which are singletons. For this clone: Its antigen is undetermined.

From germline, CDR1 is MNHNS and CDR2 SASEGT. J lost 4 bases, V lost 11 bases, and 13 bases had no gene match. The CDR3 sequence is 14 residues long. The time point denotes: week 47, end of study. What each vaccine dose contained was 300 ug of mutant IDH1 20-mer peptide, accompanied by topical imiquimod. This material consisted of PBMCs, taken from a glioma patient whose treatment included an IDH1 peptide vaccine. The receptor comes from a man aged 35 to 55 with glioma. This sequence joins TRBV6-1 and TRBJ1-2, with 7 bases matching TRBD1. CDR3 region: CASHRDSVSYGYTF. The CDR3 DNA is TGTGCCTCACACCGGGACAGCGTTTCCTATGGCTACACCTTC.